The T cell receptor (beta chain) described here comes from a study of cytotoxic CD8 clonotypes in ibrutinib-treated CLL. For the study at large: Response samples followed a median about twelve months of treatment, range 6 to 36.

The CDR3 has 15 amino acids. The germline CDR1 and CDR2 sequences are MDHEN and SYDVKM. Trimming pared 5 bases from V and 4 bases from J, leaving 18 bases between. The source of about 2 micrograms of genomic DNA for TCR beta libraries was cryopreserved PBMCs. The study, taken as a whole, reports: Against age-matched healthy donors, baseline clonality ran higher and tracked circulating CD8+ T-cell counts. Elevated clonality accompanied ibrutinib response, with a return toward baseline values at progression.

Clones were read by immunoSEQ multiplex PCR, and TCRdb kept only the in-frame ones, dropping some. The table lists about 200,000 clones, nearly 80% of them singletons, with 9.5% to 12% in the top ten. This clone was recorded once. Its antigen is undetermined. J is TRBJ2-7 and V is TRBV28; D remains ambiguous. The material sequenced was PBMCs, taken after 12 months of ibrutinib treatment. This clonotype originated in a human donor with chronic lymphocytic leukemia. The chain's CDR3 is CASSPPPLAAYEQYF. The CDR3 DNA sequence: TGTGCCAGCAGTCCCCCCCCATTGGCCGCGTACGAGCAGTACTTC.